These 15 T cell receptor beta chains were sequenced from one sample in a study of blood T cell repertoires in COVID-19 (dated by TCRdb to the early 2020s). Library preparation was by the immunoSEQ multiplex PCR assay. TCRdb carries this immuneACCESS record with in-frame sequences only. Its versions omit some clonotypes, under half of them owing to an unresolved V gene in the studies checked, with the rest unexplained. The sample contains fewer than 350,000 clones, approximately 83% of them found a single time. The ten largest clones capture roughly 2% of the sample. The sequenced sample was PBMCs or T cells enriched from blood (not recorded which). These receptors were taken from a man aged 25 to 45 who had recovered from COVID-19.

The chain uses TRBV2 and TRBJ2-2; D possibly corresponds to TRBD1 (5 bases). V lost 5 bases to trimming and J lost 6 bases, with 10 bases between them. This CDR3 comprises 13 residues. CDR1 and CDR2 from the germline V gene are SNHLY and FYNNEI. The CDR3 DNA reads TGTGCCAGCAGTAACCAGGGCTCCGGGGAGCTGTTTTTT. Translated, it gives CASSNQGSGELFF.

CDR3 loop: CAWSPTTGNAPLEQYF. CDR3 DNA: TGTGCCTGGAGTCCTACGACGGGGAACGCCCCCCTAGAGCAGTACTTC. This rearrangement joins TRBV30 to TRBJ2-7; maybe TRBD2 (5 bases). CDR1 is GTSNPN and CDR2 is SVGIG in the germline V gene (reference sequence). This CDR3 is built from 16 residues. V shed 2 bases and J shed 7 bases, with 24 bases lying between them.

This clone came up a few times. CDR3 nucleotides: TGTGCCACCAGCAGCAACCCCTTACAGGGGCGCGGCTATGGCTACACCTTC. As protein: CATSSNPLQGRGYGYTF. This chain joins TRBV15 and TRBJ1-2; TRBD1 matches at 7 bases. This CDR3 comprises 17 residues. Unmatched junction bases numbered 14, after V lost 3 bases and J lost 4 bases. CDR1 and CDR2 from the germline V gene are LNHNV and YYDKDF (reference sequence).

The J gene is TRBJ2-1, the V gene TRBV2, with 7 positions matching TRBD2. This CDR3 region has 12 residues. Germline-derived CDR1 and CDR2 are SNHLY and FYNNEI. V shed 2 bases and J 10 bases; nucleotides not matched to a gene: 2. The CDR3 nucleotides read TGTGCCAGCAGTGAAATGGGGGGGGAGCAGTTCTTC. It codes for CASSEMGGEQFF.

The chain employs TRBV19 and TRBJ1-2; D unclear. Trimming removed 5 bases from V and 5 bases from J, with 12 bases in between. CDR3 size: 13 residues. Germline V gene lookup returns CDR1 LNHDA and CDR2 SQIVND (reference sequence). CDR3: CASSEEGSYGYTF. As DNA, the CDR3 is TGTGCCAGTAGTGAGGAGGGATCGTATGGCTACACCTTC. The full variable domain, with the rest looked up from reference TRBV19 and TRBJ1-2, is DGGITQSPKYLFRKEGQNVTLSCEQNLNHDAMYWYRQDPGQGLRLIYYSQIVNDFQKGDIAEGYSVSREKKESFPLTVTSAQKNPTAFYLCASSEEGSYGYTFGSGTRLTVV.

This clone occurred once. The chain has TRBV10-3 and TRBJ2-7; no firm D call. Germline CDR1 and CDR2: ENHRY and SYGVKD. Trimming removed 0 bases at V and 0 bases at J, with 12 bases between. This CDR3 is 16 amino acids long. The CDR3 DNA is TGTGCCATCAGTGAGTCTGGGCAGCAAAGCTCCTACGAGCAGTACTTC. It codes for CAISESGQQSSYEQYF.

CDR3: CASSSTDTQYF. Here the CDR3 DNA reads TGTGCCAGCAGCTCTACAGATACGCAGTATTTT. The chain combines TRBV7-9 with TRBJ2-3; D call uncertain. The V end lost 4 bases, the J end lost 3 bases, and 2 bases lay between the germline ends. Germline CDR1 is SEHNR and CDR2 is FQNEAQ (reference sequence). The CDR3 is 11 residues long.

The chain is built from TRBV2 and TRBJ1-2; possible D gene TRBD1, 5 bases. Per germline, CDR1 SNHLY and CDR2 FYNNEI. V dropped 5 bases and J dropped 4 bases, with 14 bases sitting between them. The CDR3 loop spans 14 amino acids. The CDR3 is CASSSDRALYGYTF. For the CDR3, the DNA is TGTGCCAGCAGTAGTGACAGAGCCCTCTATGGCTACACCTTC.

This clone has only one observation. A junction end diverges from the germline sequence, so it may reflect a read error. V gene TRBV3-1 (or the pseudogene TRBV3-2) combines with J gene TRBJ1-1; possibly TRBD1 for D (5 bases). CDR3 length equals 14 residues. Germline CDR1 LGHDT, CDR2 YNNKEL (reference sequence). CDR3 amino acids: CASTQLRDYTEAFF. The CDR3 region has the DNA TGTGCCAGCACCCAACTCAGGGACTATACGGAGGCTTTCTTT.

The genes are TRBV27 and TRBJ1-1, with D possibly TRBD1 on 5 matching bases. V lost 6 bases and J 3 bases, leaving 14 bases between the germline ends. This CDR3 is built from 14 residues. CDR1 is MNHEY and CDR2 is SMNVEV in the germline V gene (reference sequence). The DNA for the CDR3 is TGTGCCAGCAGGATGGGGGGAACGGACACTGAAGCTTTCTTT. Translating it yields CASRMGGTDTEAFF.

This rearrangement joins TRBV19 to TRBJ1-2; D is ambiguous. Germline CDR1 is LNHDA and CDR2 is SQIVND (reference sequence). V lost 4 bases, J lost 0 bases, and 9 bases lay in between. The CDR3 loop spans 14 amino acids. The CDR3 here is CASSTHSTNYGYTF. The CDR3 region has the DNA TGTGCCAGTAGTACCCACAGTACTAACTATGGCTACACCTTC. The entire variable domain, with the rest obtained from reference TRBV19 and TRBJ1-2, is as follows: DGGITQSPKYLFRKEGQNVTLSCEQNLNHDAMYWYRQDPGQGLRLIYYSQIVNDFQKGDIAEGYSVSREKKESFPLTVTSAQKNPTAFYLCASSTHSTNYGYTFGSGTRLTVV.

The chain recombines TRBV11-1 with TRBJ1-6; no firm D call. In germline, CDR1 is SGHAT, CDR2 FQDESV (reference sequence). Trimming took 1 base from V and 8 from J, leaving 9 bases between them. CDR3 size: 14 residues. The DNA for the CDR3 is TGTGCCAGCAGCTTAGTCGCAGGCCATTCACCCCTCCACTTT. This translates into CASSLVAGHSPLHF.

The gene calls are TRBV4-3 and TRBJ2-5; 10 nucleotides agree with TRBD1. Trimming took 0 bases from V and 5 from J; bases not matched to a gene: 12. The CDR3 is made up of 18 amino acids. CDR1 is LGHNA and CDR2 is YSLEER in the germline V gene. CDR3 coding DNA: TGCGCCAGCAGCCAAGACCGCTTCTTGGGGACAGGGGAGGAGACCCAGTACTTC. Translated: CASSQDRFLGTGEETQYF.

This chain joins TRBV9 and TRBJ2-2; TRBD1 aligns across 8 bases. Trimming at V came to 0 bases and at J to 5 bases, leaving 3 bases not matched to a gene. The CDR3 is made up of 15 amino acids. Germline CDR1 reads SGDLS; CDR2 reads YYNGEE. CDR3 amino acids: CASSVDRGWTGELFF. CDR3 bases: TGTGCCAGCAGCGTAGACAGGGGGTGGACCGGGGAGCTGTTTTTT.

V is TRBV6-5 and J is TRBJ1-4, with a tentative D call TRBD1 (5 bases). V was pared by 6 bases and J by 8 bases, with 16 bases between. Germline V lookup: CDR1 MNHEY, CDR2 SVGAGI. The CDR3 is 14 amino acids. CDR3 DNA: TGTGCCAGCAGCCTTGCGGGGACGAGGGAAAAACTGTTTTTT. Protein sequence: CASSLAGTREKLFF.